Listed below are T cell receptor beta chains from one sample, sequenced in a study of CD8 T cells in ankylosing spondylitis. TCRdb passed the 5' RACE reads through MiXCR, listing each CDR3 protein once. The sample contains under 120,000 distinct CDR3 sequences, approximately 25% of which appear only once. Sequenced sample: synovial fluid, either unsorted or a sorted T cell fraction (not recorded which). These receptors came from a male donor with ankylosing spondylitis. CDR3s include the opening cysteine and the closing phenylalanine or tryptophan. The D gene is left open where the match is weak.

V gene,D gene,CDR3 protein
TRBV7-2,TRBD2,CASSSRLATSSYNEQFF
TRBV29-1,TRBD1,CSVAQGASNQPQHF
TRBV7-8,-,CASSRTGLGGYTF
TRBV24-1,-,CATSDGTSTDTQYF
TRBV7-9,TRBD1,CASSLQGDTGELFF
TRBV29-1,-,CSAIEGQGNTDTQYF
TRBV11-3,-,CASRGAFGGEQETQYF
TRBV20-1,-,CSARMGVDTEAFF
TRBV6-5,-,CASSYSWGSGANVLTF
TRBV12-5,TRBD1,CASGPRQGQDTQYF
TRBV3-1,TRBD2,CASSQGLAGLYEQYF
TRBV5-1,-,CASRRSQEPTEAFF
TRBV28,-,CASSSGIQETQYF
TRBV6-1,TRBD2,CASSVAGANTGELFF
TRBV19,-,CASGGTLNTEAFF
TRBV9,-,CASSAGDRSQPQHF
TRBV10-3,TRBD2,CAISDVTFTSDTGELFF
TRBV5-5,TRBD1,CASSSRDRGSSQPQHF
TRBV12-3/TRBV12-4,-,CASSLDYTDTQYF
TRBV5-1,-,CASDWGSGELFF
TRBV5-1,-,CASSLGSTRWFQETQYF
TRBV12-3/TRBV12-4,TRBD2,CASQLAGGVEQFF
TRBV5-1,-,CASSLNQYYEQYF
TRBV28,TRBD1,CASSQTGGQGARDEQFF
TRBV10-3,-,CAISESTQGRGETQYF
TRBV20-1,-,CSARGPVNTEAFF
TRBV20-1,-,CSASFRATGELFF
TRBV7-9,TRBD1,CASSLSAGGQETQYF
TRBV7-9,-,CASSLARSTAVTDTQYF
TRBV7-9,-,CASSSERGEQFF
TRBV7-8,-,CASSLGTLYGYTF
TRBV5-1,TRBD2,CASTSAGGANEQFF
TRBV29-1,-,CSALGAAPSPDTQYF
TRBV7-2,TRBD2,CASSVAGTSGRDEQFF
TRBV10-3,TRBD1,CAIRTGEDNEQFF
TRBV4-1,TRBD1,CASSTRQGWQETQYF
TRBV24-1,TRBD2,CATSDQAGGVTGELFF
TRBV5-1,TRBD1,CASSILQGRNTEAFF
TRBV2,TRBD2,CASSDGLADNEQFF
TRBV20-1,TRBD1,CSARDQGQGGNQPQHF